Below are 14 T cell receptor beta chains sequenced from a single sample in a study of blood T cell repertoires in COVID-19. Profiling relied on immunoSEQ multiplex PCR, and the TCRdb table lists in-frame clones only, not all of them. The table records around 50,000 clones, about 89% of them present only once. Sequencing was carried out using peripheral blood. Source of these receptors: a man between 60 and 70 years old with active or convalescent COVID-19.

The chain carries TRBV7-6 and TRBJ2-7; 10 positions match TRBD1. Trimming took 0 bases from V and 3 from J; bases not matched to a gene: 2. The CDR3 has 15 amino acids. Per the germline V gene, CDR1 is SGHVS and CDR2 is FNYEAQ. In DNA form, the CDR3 reads TGTGCCAGCAGCTTAGCGGGGACAGGGGACTACGAGCAGTACTTC. Translation gives CASSLAGTGDYEQYF.

The J gene is TRBJ1-1, the V gene TRBV18; 7 bases are a match to TRBD1. The V and J ends lost 4 bases and 1 base, in that order; junction bases with no gene match: 3. CDR1 is KGHSH, CDR2 LQKENI, per germline. The CDR3 runs 14 residues. CDR3 sequence reads: CASSLDRENTEAFF. The CDR3 nucleotides are TGTGCCAGCTCACTTGACAGGGAGAACACTGAAGCTTTCTTT.

The chain uses TRBV28 and TRBJ1-5; no clear D gene. Germline V gives CDR1 MDHEN, CDR2 SYDVKM. The CDR3 has 16 amino acids. Trimming stripped 7 bases from V and 0 bases from J, with 16 bases between. The CDR3 sequence: CASTPLSGYSNQPQHF. For the CDR3, the DNA is TGTGCCAGCACTCCTCTTTCCGGGTATAGCAATCAGCCCCAGCATTTT.

The rearrangement uses TRBV18 and TRBJ1-3; D ambiguous. The CDR3 is 14 amino acids. Germline-derived CDR1 and CDR2 are KGHSH and LQKENI. Trimming cost V 3 bases and J 4 bases, with 10 bases left between them. The CDR3 DNA sequence: TGTGCCAGCTCACCGTCGAGGTTAGGAAACACCATATATTTT. Protein sequence: CASSPSRLGNTIYF.

This clone was seen a single time. This chain connects TRBV5-6 to TRBJ2-7; no firm D call. This CDR3 comprises 13 residues. CDR1 is SGHDT, CDR2 YYEEEE, per germline. V was clipped by 0 bases and J by 5 bases, with 9 bases between them. CDR3 loop: CASSLGRLDEQYF. Here the CDR3 DNA reads TGTGCCAGCAGCTTGGGCAGGCTCGACGAGCAGTACTTC.

This clone came up a few times. The chain uses TRBV10-2 and TRBJ2-1, with D uncertain. Trimming took 0 bases from V and 5 from J, leaving 8 bases between them. Per the germline V gene, CDR1 is WSHSY and CDR2 is SAAADI. This CDR3 spans 14 amino acids. CDR3 sequence (DNA): TGCGCCAGCAGTGAGTCCGACTGGAACAATGAGCAGTTCTTC. This encodes CASSESDWNNEQFF.

This chain connects TRBV7-2 to TRBJ2-7; D may be TRBD1 (8 bases). Germline lookup yields CDR1 SGHTA and CDR2 FQGNSA. CDR3 size: 13 residues. Trimming stripped 6 bases from V and 7 bases from J, with 16 bases between. The CDR3 region is CASSEHRGGEQYF. CDR3 bases: TGTGCCAGCAGTGAGCACAGGGGGGGAGAGCAGTACTTC.

V usage is TRBV28 and J usage is TRBJ1-5; 8 bases are a match to TRBD1. V shed 2 bases, J shed 5 bases, and the junction held 5 bases outside the gene matches. Germline CDR1 reads MDHEN; CDR2 reads SYDVKM. The CDR3 is 15 residues long. The CDR3 nucleotides read TGTGCCAGCAGTTTACAGGGGGCAGGGGATCAGCCCCAGCATTTT. This translates into CASSLQGAGDQPQHF.

The chain employs TRBV7-3 and TRBJ1-1; 7 bases are a match to TRBD1. Germline trimming cut 5 bases from V and 0 bases from J; bases unmatched to any gene: 9. Germline CDR1 reads SGHTA; CDR2 reads FQGTGA. The CDR3 is made up of 16 amino acids. The DNA of the CDR3 is TGTGCCAGCAGCCCCGGGACAGTCTTATTGAACACTGAAGCTTTCTTT. It codes for CASSPGTVLLNTEAFF.

The genes are TRBV9 and TRBJ2-3; D ambiguous. The CDR3 has 15 amino acids. Germline V CDR1 and CDR2: SGDLS, YYNGEE. Trimming removed 2 bases from V and 0 bases from J, with 10 bases in between. The CDR3 sequence: CASSVKYTSTDTQYF. The CDR3 DNA reads as TGTGCCAGCAGCGTCAAGTATACTAGCACAGATACGCAGTATTTT.

The rearrangement links TRBV28 to TRBJ2-3; 9 bases agree with TRBD1. The germline V gene encodes CDR1 MDHEN and CDR2 SYDVKM. The CDR3 contains 15 residues. J lost 1 base, V lost 8 bases, and 7 bases had no gene match. The CDR3 bases are TGTGCCAGCGCCACTTGGACAGGGGGCACAGATACGCAGTATTTT. This sequence encodes CASATWTGGTDTQYF.

V usage is TRBV2 and J usage is TRBJ2-5; weak D call: TRBD2 (5 bases). The CDR3 runs to 17 residues. From germline, CDR1 is SNHLY and CDR2 FYNNEI. With 3 bases removed from V and 5 bases from J, the gap between germline ends came to 22 bases. CDR3 amino acids: CASSDSDFNYDGETQYF. DNA for the CDR3: TGTGCCAGCAGTGACTCGGACTTCAATTACGATGGGGAGACCCAGTACTTC.

This clone is a singleton in its sample. The genes are TRBV2 and TRBJ1-4; D is perhaps TRBD1 (5 bases). This CDR3 spans 15 amino acids. CDR1 is SNHLY and CDR2 is FYNNEI in the germline V gene. The V and J ends lost 4 bases and 3 bases respectively, with 12 bases between them. The CDR3 coding sequence is TGTGCCAGCAGTGGGGGATGGGGCTCTAATGAAAAACTGTTTTTT. Encoded protein: CASSGGWGSNEKLFF.

CDR3 protein: CASSHPRGHGTDTQYF. CDR3 coding DNA: TGTGCCAGCAGCCATCCGAGGGGGCATGGCACAGATACGCAGTATTTT. V and J are TRBV11-2 and TRBJ2-3, with 7 bases aligning to TRBD1. The CDR3 covers 16 residues. The ends lost 5 bases at V and 1 base at J; junction bases unmatched: 9. Germline V gives CDR1 SGHAT, CDR2 FQNNGV.